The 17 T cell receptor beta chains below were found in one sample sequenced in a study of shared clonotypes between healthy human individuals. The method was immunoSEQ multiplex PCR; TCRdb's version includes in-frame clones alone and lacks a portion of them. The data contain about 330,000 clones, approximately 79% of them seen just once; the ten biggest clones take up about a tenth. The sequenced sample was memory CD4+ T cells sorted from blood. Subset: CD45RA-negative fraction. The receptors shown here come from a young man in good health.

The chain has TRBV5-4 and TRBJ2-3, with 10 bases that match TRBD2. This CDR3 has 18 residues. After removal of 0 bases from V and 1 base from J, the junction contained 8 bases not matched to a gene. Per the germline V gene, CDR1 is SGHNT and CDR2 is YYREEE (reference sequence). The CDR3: CASSLGLAGAYGTDTQYF. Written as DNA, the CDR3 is TGTGCCAGCAGCTTGGGGCTAGCGGGAGCCTACGGCACAGATACGCAGTATTTT.

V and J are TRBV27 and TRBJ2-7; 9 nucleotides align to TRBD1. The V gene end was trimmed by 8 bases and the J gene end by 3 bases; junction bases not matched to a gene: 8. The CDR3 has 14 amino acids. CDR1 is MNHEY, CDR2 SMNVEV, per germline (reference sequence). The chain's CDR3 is CASETSGQGYEQYF. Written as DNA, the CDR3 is TGTGCCAGCGAAACCTCGGGACAGGGCTACGAGCAGTACTTC.

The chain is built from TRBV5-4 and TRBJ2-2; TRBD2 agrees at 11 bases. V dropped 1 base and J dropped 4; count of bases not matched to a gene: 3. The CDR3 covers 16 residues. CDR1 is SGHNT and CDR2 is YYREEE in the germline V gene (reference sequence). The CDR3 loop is CASSLRLAGGTGELFF. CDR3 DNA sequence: TGTGCCAGCAGCTTGCGCCTAGCGGGGGGCACCGGGGAGCTGTTTTTT.

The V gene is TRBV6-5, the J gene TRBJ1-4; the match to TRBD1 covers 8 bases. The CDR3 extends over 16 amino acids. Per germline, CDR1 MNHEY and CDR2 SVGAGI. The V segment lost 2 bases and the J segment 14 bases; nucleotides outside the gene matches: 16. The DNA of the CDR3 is TGTGCCAGCAGTTACCGTGCAAACCAGGGGGCTCAGCGGCTGTTTTTT. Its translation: CASSYRANQGAQRLFF.

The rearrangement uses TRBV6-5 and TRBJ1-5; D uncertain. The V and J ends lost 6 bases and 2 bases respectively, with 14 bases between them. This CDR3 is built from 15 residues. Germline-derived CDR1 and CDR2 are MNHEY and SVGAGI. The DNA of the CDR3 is TGTGCCAGCAGCTTCACCCGTAACGGCAATCAGCCCCAGCATTTT. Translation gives CASSFTRNGNQPQHF.

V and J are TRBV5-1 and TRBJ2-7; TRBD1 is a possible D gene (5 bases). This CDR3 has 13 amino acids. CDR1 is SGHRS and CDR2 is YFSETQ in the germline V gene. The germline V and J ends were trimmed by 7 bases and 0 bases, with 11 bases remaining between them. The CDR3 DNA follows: TGCGCCAGCGGCACAGGAAGCTCCTACGAGCAGTACTTC. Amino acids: CASGTGSSYEQYF.

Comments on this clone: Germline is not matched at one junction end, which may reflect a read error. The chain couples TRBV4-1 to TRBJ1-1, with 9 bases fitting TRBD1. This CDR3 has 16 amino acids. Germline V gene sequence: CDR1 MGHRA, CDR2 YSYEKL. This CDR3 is CASSNRDRVKNAEAFF. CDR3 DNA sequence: TGCGCCAGCAGCAATCGGGACAGGGTTAAGAACGCTGAAGCTTTCTTT.

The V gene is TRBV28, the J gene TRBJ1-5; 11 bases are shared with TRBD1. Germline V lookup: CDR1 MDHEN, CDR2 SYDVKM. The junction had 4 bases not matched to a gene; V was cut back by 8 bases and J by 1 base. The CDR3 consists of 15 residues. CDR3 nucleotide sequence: TGTGCCAGCTTGGGACAGGGGGGGAGCAATCAGCCCCAGCATTTT. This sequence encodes CASLGQGGSNQPQHF.

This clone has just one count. CDR3 DNA: TGTGCCAGCAGCTTCCCATCCAGTACGAACACCGGGGAGCTGTTTTTT. Translating it yields CASSFPSSTNTGELFF. The chain employs TRBV5-4 and TRBJ2-2; no definite D call. Deletions cut 2 bases from V and 0 bases from J, with 11 bases between. The CDR3 loop spans 16 amino acids. Germline V lookup: CDR1 SGHNT, CDR2 YYREEE (reference sequence).

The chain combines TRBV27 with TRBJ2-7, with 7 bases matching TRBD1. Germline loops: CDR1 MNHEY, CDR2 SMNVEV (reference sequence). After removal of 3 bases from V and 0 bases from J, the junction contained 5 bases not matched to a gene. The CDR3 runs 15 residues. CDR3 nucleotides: TGTGCCAGCAGTTTTTTTTGGGACAGCTCCTACGAGCAGTACTTC. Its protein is CASSFFWDSSYEQYF.

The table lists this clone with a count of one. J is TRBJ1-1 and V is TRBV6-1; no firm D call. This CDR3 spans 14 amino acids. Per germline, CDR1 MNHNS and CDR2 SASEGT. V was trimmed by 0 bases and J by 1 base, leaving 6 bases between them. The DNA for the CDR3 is TGTGCCAGCAGTGAAGCGGGAGGGAACACTGAAGCTTTCTTT. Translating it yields CASSEAGGNTEAFF.

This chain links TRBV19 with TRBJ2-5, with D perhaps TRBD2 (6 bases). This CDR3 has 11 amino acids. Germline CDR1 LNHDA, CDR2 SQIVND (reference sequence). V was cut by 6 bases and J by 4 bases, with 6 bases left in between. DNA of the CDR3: TGTGCCAGTAGGGGGGGAGAGACCCAGTACTTC. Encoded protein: CASRGGETQYF.

The CDR3 is CATSRVGSGRTKHNEQFF. CDR3 DNA sequence: TGTGCCACCAGCAGAGTCGGTAGCGGGAGGACAAAACACAATGAGCAGTTCTTC. The chain uses TRBV15 and TRBJ2-1; 10 bases agree with TRBD2. There are 18 residues in the CDR3. J lost 5 bases, V lost 1 base, and 11 bases had no gene match. Germline CDR1 reads LNHNV; CDR2 reads YYDKDF (reference sequence).

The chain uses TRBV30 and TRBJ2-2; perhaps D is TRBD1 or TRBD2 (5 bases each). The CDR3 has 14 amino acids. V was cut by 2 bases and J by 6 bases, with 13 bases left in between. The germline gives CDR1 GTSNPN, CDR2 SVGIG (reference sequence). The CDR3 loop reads CAWSRDPGAGELFF. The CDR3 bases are TGTGCCTGGAGTCGGGACCCCGGGGCCGGGGAGCTGTTTTTT.

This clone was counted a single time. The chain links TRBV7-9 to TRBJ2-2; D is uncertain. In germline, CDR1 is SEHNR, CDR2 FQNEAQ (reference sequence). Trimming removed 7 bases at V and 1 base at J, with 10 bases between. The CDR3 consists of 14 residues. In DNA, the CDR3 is TGTGCCAGCAAGGAGCGCGTGAACACCGGGGAGCTGTTTTTT. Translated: CASKERVNTGELFF. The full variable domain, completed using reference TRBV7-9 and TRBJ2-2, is DTGVSQNPRHKITKRGQNVTFRCDPISEHNRLYWYRQTLGQGPEFLTYFQNEAQLEKSRLLSDRFSAERPKGSFSTLEIQRTEQGDSAMYLCASKERVNTGELFFGEGSRLTVL.

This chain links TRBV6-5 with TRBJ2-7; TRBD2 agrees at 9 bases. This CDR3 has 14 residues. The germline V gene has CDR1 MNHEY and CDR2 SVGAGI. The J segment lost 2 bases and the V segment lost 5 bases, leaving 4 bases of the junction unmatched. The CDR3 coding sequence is TGTGCCAGCAGTAAAGCGGGAGGAGCCTACGAGCAGTACTTC. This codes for CASSKAGGAYEQYF.

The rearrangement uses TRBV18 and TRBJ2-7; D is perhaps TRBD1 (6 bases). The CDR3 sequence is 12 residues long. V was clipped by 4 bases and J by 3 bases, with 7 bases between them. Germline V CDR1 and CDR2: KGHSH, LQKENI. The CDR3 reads CASSQTGYEQYF. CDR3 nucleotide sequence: TGTGCCAGCTCACAGACAGGCTACGAGCAGTACTTC.